This passage covers 4 T cell receptor beta chains from one sample sequenced in a study of shared clonotypes between healthy human individuals. Assay used: immunoSEQ multiplex PCR; TCRdb lists only in-frame clones, some missing. Of 950,000 to 1,200,000 clones listed, 60% to 85% were seen once; the top ten hold 0.89%. Specimen: memory CD4+ T cells from PBMCs. The subset is: CD45RA-negative fraction. The receptor source for this set is a man younger than 35 in good health. Some clones in this sample may be carry-over from other donors' samples.

This chain links TRBV29-1 with TRBJ1-2; TRBD1 might be the D (6 bases). The CDR3 is 14 residues long. The germline V gene encodes CDR1 SQVTM and CDR2 ANQGSEA. V lost 6 bases to trimming and J lost 4 bases, with 18 bases between them. The CDR3 loop is CSVETKGGGYGYTF. The CDR3 DNA reads TGCAGCGTCGAAACAAAAGGGGGGGGCTATGGCTACACCTTC.

For this clone: A read error may account for a junction end that differs from germline. Other DNA sequences in the same sample also yield this CDR3. The chain is built from TRBV7-2 and TRBJ1-5, with TRBD1 identical over 8 bases. The CDR3 sequence is 15 residues long. From germline, CDR1 is SGHTA and CDR2 FQGNSA. CDR3 bases: TGCGCCAGCAGCTTGACAGGGGAGGGCAATCAGCCCCAGCATTTT. It specifies CASSLTGEGNQPQHF.

The J gene is TRBJ2-5, the V gene TRBV19; D gene unclear. The J call is doubtful: the DNA matches TRBJ2-7 better. This CDR3 is built from 12 residues. Germline V CDR1 and CDR2: LNHDA, SQIVND (reference sequence). CDR3 in DNA: TGTGCCACGGCGAGGAGCTCCTACGAGCAGTACTTC. It codes for CATARSSYEQYF.

This chain uses TRBV11-1 with TRBJ2-1; the D call may be TRBD1 or TRBD2 (6 bases each). This CDR3 is built from 17 residues. CDR1 and CDR2 from the germline V gene are SGHAT and FQDESV (reference sequence). V lost 6 bases and J 10 bases, leaving 28 bases between the germline ends. The CDR3 region is CASRDGSGGWVGGEQFF. In nucleotides, the CDR3 is TGTGCCAGCAGGGATGGTAGCGGCGGTTGGGTAGGGGGGGAGCAGTTCTTC.